This TCR beta chain was captured in a study of cytomegalovirus exposure and HLA in healthy donors. Study-level points and caveats: Among the CMV-associated chains, three were confirmed in vitro as specific for CMV antigens. Per a later analysis, HLA-associated TCR beta chains showed more clonal expansion than other, equally common TCR beta chains.

Each donor was nominally healthy when sampled (though unrecorded immune exposures were likely). J was trimmed by 1 base and V by 6 bases; bases with no gene match: 5. The length of the CDR3 is 14 residues. The germline gives CDR1 LNHDA, CDR2 SQIVND (reference sequence). A word on this clone: Its specificity is not known.

PCR primers comprised 60 Vbeta and 13 Jbeta primers. Some clones are missing from TCRdb's copy, which holds only in-frame ones; the method was immunoSEQ multiplex PCR. Of about 130,000 clones in the sample, under 20% were seen once. Sequencing was carried out using PBMCs. The origin of this receptor is a female donor in good health and CMV-seropositive. V gene TRBV19 combines with J gene TRBJ2-7; 8 positions match TRBD1. The CDR3 region has the DNA TGTGCCAGTAGGAGGACAGGGAAGTCCTACGAGCAGTACTTC. This sequence encodes CASRRTGKSYEQYF. The whole variable domain, remainder taken from reference TRBV19 and TRBJ2-7, is DGGITQSPKYLFRKEGQNVTLSCEQNLNHDAMYWYRQDPGQGLRLIYYSQIVNDFQKGDIAEGYSVSREKKESFPLTVTSAQKNPTAFYLCASRRTGKSYEQYFGPGTRLTVT.